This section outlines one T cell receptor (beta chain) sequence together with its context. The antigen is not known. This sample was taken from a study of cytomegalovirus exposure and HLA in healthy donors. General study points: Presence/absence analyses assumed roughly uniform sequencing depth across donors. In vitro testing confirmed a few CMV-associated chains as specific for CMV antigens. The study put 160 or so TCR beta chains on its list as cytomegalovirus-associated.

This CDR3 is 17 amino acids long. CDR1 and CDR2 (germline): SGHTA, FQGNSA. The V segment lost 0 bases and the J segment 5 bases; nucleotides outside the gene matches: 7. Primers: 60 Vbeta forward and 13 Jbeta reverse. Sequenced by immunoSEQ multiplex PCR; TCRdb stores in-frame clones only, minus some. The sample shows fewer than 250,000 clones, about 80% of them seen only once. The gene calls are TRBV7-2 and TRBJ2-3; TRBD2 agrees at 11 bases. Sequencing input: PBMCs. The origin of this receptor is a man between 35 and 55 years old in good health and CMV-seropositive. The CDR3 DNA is TGTGCCAGCAGCTTAGCCTTAGCGGGGGGGCCCATAGATACGCAGTATTTT. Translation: CASSLALAGGPIDTQYF.